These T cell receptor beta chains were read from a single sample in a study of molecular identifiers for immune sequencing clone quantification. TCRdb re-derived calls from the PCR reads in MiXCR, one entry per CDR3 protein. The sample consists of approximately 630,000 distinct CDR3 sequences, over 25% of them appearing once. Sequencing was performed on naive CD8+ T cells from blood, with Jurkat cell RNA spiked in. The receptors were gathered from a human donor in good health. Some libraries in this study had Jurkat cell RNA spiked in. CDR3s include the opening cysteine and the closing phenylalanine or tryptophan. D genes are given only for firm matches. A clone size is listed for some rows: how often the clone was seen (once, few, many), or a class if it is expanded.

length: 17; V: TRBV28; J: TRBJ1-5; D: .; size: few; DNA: TGTGCCAGCAGACCCCTCCTGGACAACCGACCCAATCAGCCCCAGCATTTT; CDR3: CASRPLLDNRPNQPQHF
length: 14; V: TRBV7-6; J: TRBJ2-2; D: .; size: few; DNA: TGTGCCAGCAGTGGGAGTCGGGACACCGGGGAGCTGTTTTTT; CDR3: CASSGSRDTGELFF
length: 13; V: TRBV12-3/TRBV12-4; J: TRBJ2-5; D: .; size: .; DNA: TGTGCCAGCAGCTTCGGACGGAAAGAGACCCAGTACTTC; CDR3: CASSFGRKETQYF
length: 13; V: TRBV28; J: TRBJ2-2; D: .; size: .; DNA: TGTGCCAGCAGCCCTCGATACACCGGGGAGCTGTTTTTT; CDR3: CASSPRYTGELFF
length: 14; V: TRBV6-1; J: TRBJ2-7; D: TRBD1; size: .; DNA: TGTGCCAGCAGTGCCCCAGACAGGGTTTGGGAGCAGTACTTC; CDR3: CASSAPDRVWEQYF
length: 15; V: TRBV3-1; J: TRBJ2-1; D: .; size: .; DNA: TGTGCCAGCAGCCGTGGGGGTGGGATATACAATGAGCAGTTCTTC; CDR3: CASSRGGGIYNEQFF
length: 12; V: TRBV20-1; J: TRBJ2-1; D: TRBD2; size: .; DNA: TGCAGCCTACTCTGGGGGGGTGATGAGCAGTTCTTC; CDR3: CSLLWGGDEQFF
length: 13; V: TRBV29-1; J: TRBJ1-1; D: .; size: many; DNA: TGCAGCGTCGATCACCCCCTGACAGTTGAAGCTTTCTTT; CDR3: CSVDHPLTVEAFF
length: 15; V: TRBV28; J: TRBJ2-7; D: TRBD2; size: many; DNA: TGTGCCAGCAGTTTAACCACTAGCGGAGCCTACGAGCAGTACTTC; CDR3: CASSLTTSGAYEQYF
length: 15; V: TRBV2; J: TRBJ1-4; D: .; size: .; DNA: TGTGCCAGCAGTGAAGGGGGGGCAATGCATGAAAAACTGTTTTTT; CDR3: CASSEGGAMHEKLFF
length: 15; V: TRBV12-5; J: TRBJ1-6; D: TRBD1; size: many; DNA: TGTGCTAGTGGCGCTGGACAGGGCAGTAATTCACCCCTCCACTTT; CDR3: CASGAGQGSNSPLHF
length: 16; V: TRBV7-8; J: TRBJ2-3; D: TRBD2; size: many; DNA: TGTGCCAGCAGCTTAGTGGCGGGGGGACACACAGATACGCAGTATTTT; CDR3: CASSLVAGGHTDTQYF
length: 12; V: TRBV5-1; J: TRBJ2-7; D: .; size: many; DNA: TGCGCCAGCAGCTTGGGTCCCTCGGAGCAGTACTTC; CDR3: CASSLGPSEQYF
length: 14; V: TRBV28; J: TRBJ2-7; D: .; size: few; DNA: TGTGCCAGCAGTTTTCGGCAGCATCCCTACGAGCAGTACTTC; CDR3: CASSFRQHPYEQYF
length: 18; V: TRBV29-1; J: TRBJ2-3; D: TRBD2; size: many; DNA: TGCAGCGTTGGGTTCTGGGGGACTAGCGGGGGCTACACAGATACGCAGTATTTT; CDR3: CSVGFWGTSGGYTDTQYF
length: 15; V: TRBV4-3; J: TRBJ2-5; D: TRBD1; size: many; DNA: TGCGCCAGCAGCCAGAGCACCGGGACAGAAGAGACCCAGTACTTC; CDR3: CASSQSTGTEETQYF
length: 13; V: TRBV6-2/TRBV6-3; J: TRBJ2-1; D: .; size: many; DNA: TGTGCCAGCAGAACGAGCTCCTACAATGAGCAGTTCTTC; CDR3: CASRTSSYNEQFF
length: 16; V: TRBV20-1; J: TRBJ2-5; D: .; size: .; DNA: TGCAGTGCTGGAATTCGACAGGCTCTGTACCAAGAGACCCAGTACTTC; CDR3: CSAGIRQALYQETQYF
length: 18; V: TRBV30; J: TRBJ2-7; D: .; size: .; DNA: TGTGCCTGGAGTGCTCTCTCTCCGGTGGGCCTTAGCTCCTACGAGCAGTACTTC; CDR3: CAWSALSPVGLSSYEQYF
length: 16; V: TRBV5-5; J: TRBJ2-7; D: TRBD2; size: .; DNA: TGTGCCAGCAGGTTAACTAGCGGGGGTATCTCCTACGAGCAGTACTTC; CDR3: CASRLTSGGISYEQYF
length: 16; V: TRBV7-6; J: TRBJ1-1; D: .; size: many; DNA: TGTGCCAGCAGCTTAGTTGTTACTGACTCCGGCACTGAAGCTTTCTTT; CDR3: CASSLVVTDSGTEAFF
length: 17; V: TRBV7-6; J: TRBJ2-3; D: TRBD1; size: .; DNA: TGTGCCAGCAGCTGCTCGGGACAGGGGTGGGTTGCAGATACGCAGTATTTT; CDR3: CASSCSGQGWVADTQYF